The 21 T cell receptor beta chains in this list originate from one sample, sequenced in a study of monozygotic twins with inflammatory bowel disease. TCRdb reprocessed the 5' RACE reads and keeps a single row for each CDR3 protein, giving no DNA. Its clone listing holds 400,000 to 500,000 distinct CDR3 sequences. Material for sequencing was blood. The receptors shown here come from a human donor with ulcerative colitis or Crohn's disease, or a healthy co-twin of an affected twin (not recorded which).

This sequence joins TRBV7-7 and TRBJ2-3; the D gene TCRdb calls, TRBD2, cannot be checked with no DNA. Looked up from germline, CDR1 is SSHAT and CDR2 is FNYEAQ (reference sequence). The CDR3 runs to 14 residues. The CDR3 loop is CASSRDFSADTQYF.

The rearrangement links TRBV14 to TRBJ1-2. Germline V lookup: CDR1 SGHDN, CDR2 FVKESK. The CDR3 runs 14 residues. The CDR3 sequence is CASSQSGSLYGYTF.

The J gene is TRBJ1-5, the V gene TRBV11-3; the D gene TCRdb calls, TRBD1, cannot be checked with no DNA. This CDR3 is 14 amino acids long. The germline gives CDR1 SGHNT, CDR2 YENEEA. The CDR3 reads CASRGGAQWQPQHF.

The chain has TRBV29-1 and TRBJ1-2; the D call from TCRdb, TRBD1, cannot be confirmed without DNA. The CDR3 consists of 12 residues. Looked up from germline, CDR1 is SQVTM and CDR2 is ANQGSEA. This CDR3 is CSVRTVNYGYTF.

The chain uses TRBV25-1 and TRBJ2-2; the D call from TCRdb, TRBD2, cannot be confirmed without DNA. From germline, CDR1 is MGHDK and CDR2 SYGVNS. This CDR3 spans 16 amino acids. The CDR3 region is CASSELAGSGIGELFF.

The chain uses TRBV7-9 and TRBJ2-3; TCRdb calls TRBD1, which cannot be checked without DNA. This CDR3 is built from 14 residues. Germline V gene sequence: CDR1 SEHNR, CDR2 FQNEAQ (reference sequence). The CDR3 region is CASSIGQYTDTQYF.

This chain connects TRBV9 to TRBJ2-2. Per germline, CDR1 SGDLS and CDR2 YYNGEE. The CDR3 contains 15 residues. This CDR3 is CASSVDTGNTGELFF.

This rearrangement joins TRBV18 to TRBJ1-1. The CDR3 has 13 amino acids. Germline CDR1 reads KGHSH; CDR2 reads LQKENI. CDR3 in amino acids: CASSPSRDTEAFF.

The V and J genes are TRBV5-5 and TRBJ2-7. This CDR3 is built from 15 residues. CDR1 is SGHKS, CDR2 YYEKEE, per germline (reference sequence). CDR3 loop: CASSQWPGPTYEQYF.

The chain has TRBV5-1 and TRBJ2-4; the TRBD1 assignment by TCRdb is unverifiable without DNA. In germline, CDR1 is SGHRS, CDR2 YFSETQ. The CDR3 covers 15 residues. The CDR3 spells CASSLGTELKNIQYF.

The genes are TRBV5-1 and TRBJ2-1; there is no DNA to check the TCRdb D call of TRBD1. Germline assignment: CDR1 SGHRS and CDR2 YFSETQ. This CDR3 spans 16 amino acids. CDR3: CASSFTGTNLYNEQFF.

This CDR3 is CASRTGGPGELFF. The chain joins TRBV12-3 or TRBV12-4 to TRBJ2-2; TCRdb indicates TRBD1, and absent DNA this call remains unverified. The CDR3 contains 13 residues.

This chain joins TRBV7-6 and TRBJ2-5. The CDR3 loop spans 14 amino acids. The germline CDR1 and CDR2 sequences are SGHVS and FNYEAQ. CDR3: CASSLDETQETQYF.

The V and J genes are TRBV4-1 and TRBJ2-1; the D call from TCRdb, TRBD1, cannot be confirmed without DNA. This CDR3 spans 15 amino acids. Germline V gene sequence: CDR1 MGHRA, CDR2 YSYEKL. The CDR3 sequence is CASSQEDEGANEQFF.

The V gene is TRBV4-1, the J gene TRBJ2-3; TCRdb outputs TRBD2, but without DNA this stays unchecked. The CDR3 length is 16 residues. CDR1 and CDR2 (germline): MGHRA, YSYEKL. The CDR3 here is CASSQDLAGFTDTQYF.

This sequence joins TRBV29-1 and TRBJ1-1; TCRdb outputs TRBD1, but without DNA this stays unchecked. The germline V gene encodes CDR1 SQVTM and CDR2 ANQGSEA. The CDR3 length is 12 residues. The CDR3 protein is CSVAGTNTEAFF.

This rearrangement joins TRBV4-3 to TRBJ2-7; TCRdb reports TRBD2, a call that lacks DNA to check it against. CDR3 length equals 17 residues. Germline-derived CDR1 and CDR2 are LGHNA and YSLEER. This CDR3 is CASSQEAAGGSSYEQYF.

The chain links TRBV7-7 to TRBJ2-5; no DNA is available, so the TRBD2 call from TCRdb remains unchecked. This CDR3 comprises 14 residues. Per the germline V gene, CDR1 is SSHAT and CDR2 is FNYEAQ (reference sequence). The CDR3 region is CASSARPSQETQYF.

V gene TRBV7-2 combines with J gene TRBJ1-2. CDR3 length: 13 residues. Germline assignment: CDR1 SGHTA and CDR2 FQGNSA. The CDR3 loop is CASSPRGPYGYTF.

V is TRBV20-1 and J is TRBJ2-1; with no DNA, the TCRdb D assignment of TRBD1 cannot be verified. The CDR3 extends over 15 amino acids. Germline loops: CDR1 DFQATT, CDR2 SNEGSKA (reference sequence). CDR3 loop: CSARAKIRGTNEQFF.

The V call is TRBV30, the J call TRBJ1-5; there is no DNA to check the TCRdb D call of TRBD1. The CDR3 covers 13 residues. Germline lookup yields CDR1 GTSNPN and CDR2 SVGIG (reference sequence). CDR3 in amino acids: CAWAPEEGQPQHF.